The next 21 T cell receptor beta chains were all read from a single sample in a study of Ad26.COV2.S vaccination and SARS-CoV-2 variants. The method was immunoSEQ multiplex PCR; TCRdb's version includes in-frame clones alone and lacks a portion of them. The sample lists around 420,000 clones, 88% occurring once. Stated treatment: around 19 received Ad26.COV2.S at low or high dose, single or two shots; roughly 5 received placebo; per-sample allocation not given. Sampling happened 63 days after the first vaccine or placebo injection. This sample comprised peripheral blood, obtained in a trial of Ad26.COV2.S vaccine versus placebo. The receptors stem from a person between 18 and 65 years old who received the Ad26.COV2.S COVID-19 vaccine or a placebo.

The chain recombines TRBV7-2 with TRBJ1-2, with 10 bases aligning to TRBD1. Germline V gene lookup returns CDR1 SGHTA and CDR2 FQGNSA. Trimming removed 2 bases from V and 5 bases from J; junction bases left unmatched: 5. The CDR3 length is 15 residues. CDR3 bases: TGTGCCAGCAGCTTACGGGACAGGGGCCGGTATGGCTACACCTTC. Translated, it gives CASSLRDRGRYGYTF.

This chain links TRBV10-3 with TRBJ1-1; 10 bases line up with TRBD1. Germline V CDR1 and CDR2: ENHRY, SYGVKD. V lost 7 bases and J lost 4; bases outside the gene matches: 3. The CDR3 consists of 13 residues. The CDR3: CAITRTGGTEAFF. The CDR3 region has the DNA TGTGCCATCACTAGGACAGGGGGCACTGAAGCTTTCTTT.

This rearrangement joins TRBV7-2 to TRBJ1-3; 9 bases are shared with TRBD1. CDR1 SGHTA and CDR2 FQGNSA come from the germline V gene. Germline trimming cut 5 bases from V and 0 bases from J; bases unmatched to any gene: 11. This CDR3 has 18 amino acids. CDR3: CASSQPGQGLLSGNTIYF. The CDR3 bases are TGTGCCAGCAGCCAACCGGGACAGGGACTCCTCTCTGGAAACACCATATATTTT.

This chain connects TRBV28 to TRBJ1-5, with a possible D match to TRBD1 (5 bases). V dropped 1 base and J dropped 3 bases, with 19 bases sitting between them. Germline values: CDR1 MDHEN, CDR2 SYDVKM. This CDR3 contains 18 residues. This CDR3 reads CASSLLGSQVFDNQPQHF. Here the CDR3 DNA reads TGTGCCAGCAGTTTATTGGGCTCACAGGTATTCGACAATCAGCCCCAGCATTTT.

The chain carries TRBV7-8 and TRBJ1-6; 9 bases are shared with TRBD1. This CDR3 region has 20 residues. Germline trimming cut 2 bases from V and 7 bases from J; bases unmatched to any gene: 18. Germline CDR1 and CDR2: SGHVS and FQNEAQ. The CDR3 DNA is TGTGCCAGCAGCTTATTATTAGGACAGGGGCCCGAGATCAGCAATTCACCCCTCCACTTT. Protein sequence: CASSLLLGQGPEISNSPLHF.

This clone has only a few counts. The V call is TRBV27, the J call TRBJ1-5; 7 bases fit TRBD1. The germline V gene has CDR1 MNHEY and CDR2 SMNVEV (reference sequence). This CDR3 contains 15 residues. J lost 4 bases, V lost 0 bases, and 3 bases had no gene match. The CDR3 protein is CASSLSGGKNQPQHF. The CDR3 nucleotides read TGTGCCAGCAGTTTATCAGGGGGCAAGAATCAGCCCCAGCATTTT.

The J gene is TRBJ2-5, the V gene TRBV19, with D hard to call. CDR3 length: 13 residues. The germline V and J ends were trimmed by 6 bases and 2 bases, with 10 bases remaining between them. Germline CDR1 and CDR2: LNHDA and SQIVND (reference sequence). DNA of the CDR3: TGTGCCAGTAGGGGTGAATGGCAAGAGACCCAGTACTTC. Amino acids: CASRGEWQETQYF.

Written as DNA, the CDR3 is TGTGCCTGGAGTGTTAAATCCATGCAGTTCTTC. It is translated as CAWSVKSMQFF. The chain is built from TRBV30 and TRBJ2-1, with D unclear. Trimming took off 0 bases at V and 12 bases at J, with 9 bases between the two ends. CDR3 length equals 11 residues. Germline V CDR1 and CDR2: GTSNPN, SVGIG (reference sequence).

The gene calls are TRBV27 and TRBJ2-5, with 12 bases aligning to TRBD2. V gave up 0 bases and J gave up 3 bases; unmatched junction bases: 11. The CDR3 extends over 19 amino acids. Germline assignment: CDR1 MNHEY and CDR2 SMNVEV (reference sequence). The CDR3 DNA sequence: TGTGCCAGCAGTTTATCGCCCGCGCAGGCTAGCGGGGGGGAAGAGACCCAGTACTTC. Its translation is CASSLSPAQASGGEETQYF.

The chain recombines TRBV29-1 with TRBJ2-7, with no clear D. CDR1 SQVTM and CDR2 ANQGSEA come from the germline V gene. The CDR3 is 12 amino acids. V was trimmed by 7 bases and J by 7 bases, leaving 17 bases between them. CDR3 sequence reads: CSALGSSREQYF. CDR3 bases: TGCAGCGCCTTAGGCTCGTCGCGGGAGCAGTACTTC.

This clone was observed a single time. The CDR3 DNA sequence: TGTGCCAGCAGCGTATATGGGGGGGGGCAAGATACGCAGTATTTT. Translating it yields CASSVYGGGQDTQYF. The V call is TRBV9, the J call TRBJ2-3; D is possibly TRBD2 (7 bases). The CDR3 is 15 amino acids. Per germline, CDR1 SGDLS and CDR2 YYNGEE. The V gene lost 1 base and the J gene lost 5 bases, with 14 bases spanning the gap. Full variable domain (outside the CDR3, taken from reference TRBV9 and TRBJ2-3): DSGVTQTPKHLITATGQRVTLRCSPRSGDLSVYWYQQSLDQGLQFLIQYYNGEERAKGNILERFSAQQFPDLHSELNLSSLELGDSALYFCASSVYGGGQDTQYFGPGTRLTVL.

The rearrangement links TRBV19 to TRBJ1-1; no clear D. V was shortened by 2 bases and J by 1 base, with 5 bases between the two germline ends. The CDR3 totals 13 residues. CDR1 LNHDA and CDR2 SQIVND come from the germline V gene (reference sequence). In DNA form, the CDR3 reads TGTGCCAGTAGTATAATAGGGAACACTGAAGCTTTCTTT. This encodes CASSIIGNTEAFF.

Comment on this clone: The sample carries other DNA sequences with the same CDR3. The J gene is TRBJ2-5, the V gene TRBV5-1; no reliable D call. CDR1 SGHRS and CDR2 YFSETQ come from the germline V gene. This CDR3 is 12 amino acids long. Deletions cut 0 bases from V and 4 bases from J, with 4 bases between. The CDR3 loop is CASSLDGETQYF. As DNA, the CDR3 is TGCGCCAGCAGCTTGGACGGAGAGACCCAGTACTTC.

This rearrangement joins TRBV13 to TRBJ2-3; D gene unclear. Looked up from germline, CDR1 is PRHDT and CDR2 is FYEKMQ (reference sequence). Trimming shortened V by 5 bases and J by 1 base, and 10 bases separated the two germline ends. This CDR3 has 14 residues. For the CDR3, the DNA is TGTGCCAGCAGCCCAAGCACAGGCACAGATACGCAGTATTTT. It is translated as CASSPSTGTDTQYF.

V gene TRBV5-1 combines with J gene TRBJ1-5; D gene unclear. Germline V gene data show CDR1 as SGHRS and CDR2 as YFSETQ. V lost 0 bases and J lost 2, with 6 bases in between. The CDR3 loop spans 14 amino acids. CDR3 in amino acids: CASSLDVGNQPQHF. CDR3 nucleotides: TGCGCCAGCAGCTTGGATGTGGGCAATCAGCCCCAGCATTTT.

The chain carries TRBV28 and TRBJ2-5; D is perhaps TRBD1 (5 bases). The CDR3 runs to 15 residues. V gave up 6 bases and J gave up 2 bases, with 16 bases separating them. Germline CDR1 MDHEN, CDR2 SYDVKM. The CDR3 nucleotides read TGTGCCAGCAGCCCCAGTGGGGCAGGACAAGAGACCCAGTACTTC. Its protein is CASSPSGAGQETQYF.

V and J are TRBV6-4 and TRBJ2-2, with D perhaps matching TRBD1 (6 bases). From germline, CDR1 is MRHNA and CDR2 SNTAGT. The CDR3 spans 19 residues. Trimming took off 0 bases at V and 4 bases at J, with 21 bases between the two ends. DNA for the CDR3: TGTGCCAGCAGTGACTCAGGTGCGGGCAGGGGTAGAGGCACCGGGGAGCTGTTTTTT. It encodes CASSDSGAGRGRGTGELFF.

This clone was picked up a small number of times. The chain joins TRBV6-1 to TRBJ1-6, with D perhaps TRBD1 (6 bases). CDR3 length: 19 residues. CDR1 is MNHNS and CDR2 is SASEGT in the germline V gene. The germline V and J ends were trimmed by 4 bases and 0 bases, with 19 bases remaining between them. The CDR3, as DNA: TGTGCCAGCAGTGCCTACCAGGACAGAAGGAGCTCCTATAATTCACCCCTCCACTTT. Its translation: CASSAYQDRRSSYNSPLHF.

V and J are TRBV30 and TRBJ1-1, with D tentatively TRBD1 (6 bases). Germline CDR1 and CDR2: GTSNPN and SVGIG (reference sequence). This CDR3 region has 15 residues. The V end lost 5 bases, the J end lost 2 bases, and 18 bases lay between the germline ends. The chain's CDR3 is CAWGQRSKGNTEAFF. The CDR3 nucleotides are TGTGCCTGGGGACAGCGATCTAAGGGTAACACTGAAGCTTTCTTT.

The V gene is TRBV7-9, the J gene TRBJ2-2; 7 bases line up with TRBD1. Germline CDR1 and CDR2: SEHNR and FQNEAQ (reference sequence). With 5 bases clipped from V and 6 bases from J, the junction kept 12 bases outside the gene matches. This CDR3 has 16 residues. CDR3 in amino acids: CASSTLYGQASGELFF. The CDR3 nucleotides read TGTGCCAGCAGCACTCTTTACGGACAGGCCTCCGGGGAGCTGTTTTTT.

This chain uses TRBV7-3 with TRBJ1-1; D might be TRBD1 (5 bases). The CDR3 consists of 17 residues. Germline assignment: CDR1 SGHTA and CDR2 FQGTGA. V lost 5 bases and J 0 bases, leaving 19 bases between the germline ends. The CDR3 spells CASSPPPSGGMNTEAFF. In DNA, the CDR3 is TGTGCCAGCAGCCCGCCCCCGTCGGGGGGGATGAACACTGAAGCTTTCTTT.